This record looks at one T cell receptor beta chain sequence and its context. The sample belongs to a study of blood T cell repertoires in COVID-19. Background on the study: COVID-19 samples collected from the United States, Italy and Spain covered acute and convalescent phases. In each case, the material was cDNA or gDNA derived from T cells, B-cell-depleted T cells, or PBMCs.

Authors' data handling: Reference gene primer amplification gave nucleated cell count estimates. The table came from immunoSEQ multiplex PCR; TCRdb's copy has only in-frame clones and leaves some out. The DNA was the basis for D and trimming; V, J and clone size are from that table. The sample gives about 270,000 clones, roughly 90% of which show up once; 4% is in the top ten. Looked up from germline, CDR1 is MRHNA and CDR2 is SNTAGT. CDR3 length equals 16 residues. V was clipped by 3 bases and J by 3 bases; unmatched bases: 7. This receptor was identified in a man aged 55 to 70 who had recovered from COVID-19. The chain links TRBV6-4 to TRBJ2-1, with 8 bases that match TRBD1. The sequenced material came from peripheral blood. For the CDR3, the DNA is TGTGCCAGCAGTGATGAACGGACAGGGAGCTACAATGAGCAGTTCTTC. Translating it yields CASSDERTGSYNEQFF.